The 12 T cell receptor beta chains given below trace back to one sample, sequenced in a study of cytomegalovirus exposure and HLA in healthy donors. The primer mix had 60 Vbeta and 13 Jbeta primers. The repertoire was sequenced with immunoSEQ multiplex PCR; TCRdb's copy has only in-frame clones and lacks some. The sample comprises approximately 140,000 clones, about three quarters of which are singletons, and more than 0.9% rests with the top ten. The sample taken for sequencing was PBMCs. The origin of the receptors is a male donor in good health and CMV-seropositive.

The V gene is TRBV10-3, the J gene TRBJ2-7, with D hard to call. The V gene lost 3 bases and the J gene lost 2 bases, with 14 bases spanning the gap. Germline CDR1 ENHRY, CDR2 SYGVKD. The CDR3 runs 15 residues. The CDR3 coding sequence is TGTGCCATCAGTGAACCAACGCGCGGCCCCTACGAGCAGTACTTC. Residues: CAISEPTRGPYEQYF.

This clone showed up just once. V is TRBV7-9 and J is TRBJ2-1; D unclear. V was pared by 5 bases and J by 7 bases, with 12 bases between. CDR3 length: 13 amino acids. Germline CDR1 reads SEHNR; CDR2 reads FQNEAQ (reference sequence). CDR3: CASSTAFRNEQFF. DNA for the CDR3: TGTGCCAGCAGCACCGCCTTTAGAAATGAGCAGTTCTTC. The full variable domain, with the rest looked up from reference TRBV7-9 and TRBJ2-1, is DTGVSQNPRHKITKRGQNVTFRCDPISEHNRLYWYRQTLGQGPEFLTYFQNEAQLEKSRLLSDRFSAERPKGSFSTLEIQRTEQGDSAMYLCASSTAFRNEQFFGPGTRLTVL.

This clone has just one count. The chain employs TRBV28 and TRBJ2-7, with TRBD2 matching over 7 bases. From germline, CDR1 is MDHEN and CDR2 SYDVKM. This CDR3 contains 13 residues. V lost 6 bases, J lost 6 bases, and 8 bases stayed unmatched. The CDR3 loop is CASSPSGGLEQYF. CDR3 DNA sequence: TGTGCCAGCAGCCCCTCGGGAGGTCTCGAGCAGTACTTC.

Turning to this clone: An end of the junction does not agree with germline; a read error may underlie this. The chain links TRBV2 to TRBJ2-4; D is possibly TRBD1 (6 bases). The CDR3 is 12 amino acids. Germline V gives CDR1 SNHLY, CDR2 FYNNEI. CDR3 amino acids: CASSLYPRTDNF. DNA for the CDR3: TGTGCCAGCAGTCTTTATCCTCGGACAGATAATTTC.

The V call is TRBV7-9, the J call TRBJ2-1; 8 nucleotides line up with TRBD2. From germline, CDR1 is SEHNR and CDR2 FQNEAQ (reference sequence). The V segment lost 3 bases and the J segment 6 bases; nucleotides outside the gene matches: 4. CDR3 length equals 14 residues. The DNA of the CDR3 is TGTGCCAGCAGCTTGAGCGGGAGTATCAATGAGCAGTTCTTC. It encodes CASSLSGSINEQFF.

The rearrangement uses TRBV9 and TRBJ1-1, with no clear D. V lost 4 bases and J 2 bases, leaving 15 bases between the germline ends. Germline CDR1 reads SGDLS; CDR2 reads YYNGEE. The CDR3 covers 15 residues. This CDR3 reads CASSPREGSNTEAFF. CDR3 nucleotides: TGTGCCAGCAGCCCCCGAGAGGGATCTAACACTGAAGCTTTCTTT.

This chain uses TRBV19 with TRBJ1-1, with a tentative D call TRBD1 (5 bases). Deletions cut 3 bases from V and 11 bases from J, with 22 bases between. The CDR3 totals 15 residues. Germline CDR1 is LNHDA and CDR2 is SQIVND (reference sequence). CDR3 coding DNA: TGTGCCAGTAGTATGAGGAGGGGAGAGGGTCAGTCGGCTTTCTTT. Its protein is CASSMRRGEGQSAFF. The variable domain in full, completed from reference TRBV19 and TRBJ1-1, reads DGGITQSPKYLFRKEGQNVTLSCEQNLNHDAMYWYRQDPGQGLRLIYYSQIVNDFQKGDIAEGYSVSREKKESFPLTVTSAQKNPTAFYLCASSMRRGEGQSAFFGQGTRLTVV.

The chain combines TRBV15 with TRBJ2-2; 7 bases fit TRBD1. CDR3 length: 19 amino acids. The V gene's germline CDR1 is LNHNV and CDR2 YYDKDF (reference sequence). The junction had 15 bases not matched to a gene; V was cut back by 0 bases and J by 5 bases. The CDR3 loop is CATSRDLLGAGGKTGELFF. CDR3 in DNA: TGTGCCACCAGCAGAGATCTATTGGGAGCAGGGGGTAAAACCGGGGAGCTGTTTTTT.

This clone has just a few counts. CDR3 in DNA: TGTGCCAGCAGCTTGGGCCCTACAGATACGCAGTATTTT. The encoded protein is CASSLGPTDTQYF. The rearrangement links TRBV4-2 to TRBJ2-3; unclear D gene. CDR3 size: 13 residues. The germline V gene encodes CDR1 LGHNA and CDR2 YNFKEQ. Trimming took off 5 bases at V and 3 bases at J, with 9 bases between the two ends.

The chain uses TRBV5-4 and TRBJ1-1; no reliable D call. Germline V gene lookup returns CDR1 SGHNT and CDR2 YYREEE (reference sequence). With 0 bases removed from V and 1 base from J, the gap between germline ends came to 10 bases. This CDR3 has 15 amino acids. CDR3 sequence: CASSLVEAGNTEAFF. As DNA, the CDR3 is TGTGCCAGCAGCTTGGTGGAGGCAGGGAACACTGAAGCTTTCTTT.

V is TRBV7-2 and J is TRBJ2-7; D ambiguous. V gave up 2 bases and J gave up 1 base, with 9 bases separating them. Per the germline V gene, CDR1 is SGHTA and CDR2 is FQGNSA. This CDR3 is 14 amino acids long. The CDR3 protein is CASSLLTGSYEQYF. CDR3 bases: TGTGCCAGCAGCTTACTTACCGGGTCCTACGAGCAGTACTTC.

The genes are TRBV9 and TRBJ1-6, with 7 bases fitting TRBD1. The CDR3 totals 18 residues. Germline CDR1 and CDR2: SGDLS and YYNGEE. V was pared by 2 bases and J by 0 bases, with 8 bases of the junction left unmatched. CDR3: CASSVQGGLSSYNSPLHF. The CDR3 DNA reads TGTGCCAGCAGCGTGCAGGGGGGATTAAGCTCCTATAATTCACCCCTCCACTTT.